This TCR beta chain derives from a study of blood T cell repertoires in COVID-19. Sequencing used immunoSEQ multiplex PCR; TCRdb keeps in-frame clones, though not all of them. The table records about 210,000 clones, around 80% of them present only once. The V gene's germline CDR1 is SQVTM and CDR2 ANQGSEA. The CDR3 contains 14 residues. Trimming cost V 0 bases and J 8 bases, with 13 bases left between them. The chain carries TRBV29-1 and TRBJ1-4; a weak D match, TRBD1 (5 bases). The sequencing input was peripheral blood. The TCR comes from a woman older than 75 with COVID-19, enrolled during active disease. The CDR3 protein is CSVEEVGEEEKLFF. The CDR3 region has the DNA TGCAGCGTTGAAGAAGTAGGGGAGGAGGAAAAACTGTTTTTT.